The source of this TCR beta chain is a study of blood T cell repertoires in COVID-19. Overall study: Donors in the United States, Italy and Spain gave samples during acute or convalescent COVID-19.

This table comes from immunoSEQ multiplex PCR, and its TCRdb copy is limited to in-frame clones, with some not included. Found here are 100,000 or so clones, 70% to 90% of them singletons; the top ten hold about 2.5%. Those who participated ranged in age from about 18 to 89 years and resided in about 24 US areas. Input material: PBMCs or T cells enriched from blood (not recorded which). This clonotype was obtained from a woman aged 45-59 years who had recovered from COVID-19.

The CDR3 coding sequence is TGCGCCAGCACCAGCGGACAGGGGGCCGGCGAGCAGTACTTC. Its protein product is CASTSGQGAGEQYF. The chain links TRBV10-1 to TRBJ2-7; 11 bases are shared with TRBD1. CDR1 is WNHNN and CDR2 is SYGVQD in the germline V gene (reference sequence). The CDR3 totals 14 residues. The ends lost 7 bases at V and 6 bases at J; junction bases unmatched: 8.